This is a list of T cell receptor beta chains from one sample in a study of identifying expanded T cells in peripheral blood. Assay used: immunoSEQ multiplex PCR; TCRdb lists only in-frame clones, some missing. The data hold 97,000 or so clones, with 88% observed a single time. Sequenced input: blood. The source is a person aged 18-70 years in good health. CDR3s include the opening cysteine and the closing phenylalanine or tryptophan. A D gene is named only where the DNA matches it firmly. Some rows mark clone size as missing; the rest say once, few, many or name a class of expanded clone.

size | D | J | V | CDR3 | DNA
. | TRBD1 | TRBJ1-2 | TRBV2 | CASISWTGGAGYTF | TGTGCCAGCATCTCTTGGACAGGGGGGGCTGGCTACACCTTC
. | . | TRBJ2-5 | TRBV19 | CASSIVGASGRETQYF | TGTGCCAGTAGTATTGTAGGAGCCAGTGGAAGAGAGACCCAGTACTTC
. | . | TRBJ2-2 | TRBV7-8 | CASSGGPNTGELFF | TGTGCCAGCAGCGGTGGGCCGAACACCGGGGAGCTGTTTTTT
once | . | TRBJ2-7 | TRBV30 | CAWSVLGAAEQYF | TGTGCCTGGAGTGTTTTGGGGGCGGCCGAGCAGTACTTC
. | TRBD1 | TRBJ2-3 | TRBV20-1 | CSARTGGESFF | TGCAGTGCACGGACAGGGGGCGAGTCCTTTTTT
. | . | TRBJ2-6 | TRBV7-9 | CASSSPQGANVLTF | TGTGCCAGCAGCTCTCCTCAGGGGGCCAACGTCCTGACTTTC
. | . | TRBJ2-3 | TRBV6-1 | CANGRDLTDTQYF | TGTGCCAACGGGCGGGACCTCACAGATACGCAGTATTTT
. | TRBD2 | TRBJ2-7 | TRBV5-1 | CASSSRGLAGDEQYF | TGCGCCAGCAGCTCCCGGGGACTAGCGGGGGACGAGCAGTACTTC
. | . | TRBJ1-1 | TRBV7-2 | CASSLVFGEAFF | TGTGCCAGCAGCTTAGTGTTTGGGGAAGCTTTCTTT
. | . | TRBJ1-5 | TRBV29-1 | CSVAGNSNQPQHF | TGCAGCGTTGCAGGGAACAGCAATCAGCCCCAGCATTTT
. | TRBD1 | TRBJ2-5 | TRBV7-3 | CASSLIGTDGTQYF | TGTGCCAGCAGCTTAATCGGGACAGATGGGACCCAGTACTTC
once | . | TRBJ1-1 | TRBV11-2 | CASSLAMYTEAFF | TGTGCCAGCAGCTTAGCCATGTACACTGAAGCTTTCTTT
. | . | TRBJ1-2 | TRBV19 | CASSEGPEGGYTF | TGTGCCAGTAGCGAAGGGCCCGAAGGGGGCTACACCTTC
. | TRBD2 | TRBJ2-7 | TRBV6-5 | CASSFSGSKYEQYF | TGTGCCAGCAGTTTTAGCGGGAGTAAATACGAGCAGTACTTC
. | TRBD1 | TRBJ2-3 | TRBV18 | CASSLNRGLGTDTQYF | TGTGCCAGCTCACTGAACAGGGGTCTAGGCACAGATACGCAGTATTTT
. | . | TRBJ1-5 | TRBV27 | CASSLTGIGNQPQHF | TGTGCCAGCAGTTTAACGGGAATAGGAAATCAGCCCCAGCATTTT
. | . | TRBJ1-6 | TRBV9 | CASSTPRPSVSSPLHF | TGTGCCAGCAGCACCCCCCGGCCCTCGGTTAGCTCACCCCTCCACTTT
. | . | TRBJ2-7 | TRBV5-1 | CASSRTPGGDYEQYF | TGCGCCAGCAGCCGCACGCCCGGGGGAGACTACGAGCAGTACTTC
. | TRBD1 | TRBJ2-2 | TRBV18 | CASSRGTGQLFF | TGTGCCAGCTCACGGGGGACAGGGCAGCTGTTTTTT
. | TRBD2 | TRBJ2-7 | TRBV18 | CASSPEVPSGGASEQYF | TGTGCCAGCTCACCGGAGGTGCCTAGCGGGGGGGCCTCCGAGCAGTACTTC
. | . | TRBJ2-1 | TRBV5-1 | CASREGQAQYNEQFF | TGCGCCAGCAGGGAGGGGCAGGCGCAATACAATGAGCAGTTCTTC
. | . | TRBJ1-2 | TRBV6-5 | CASSYMGAHFYGYTF | TGTGCCAGCAGTTACATGGGGGCGCATTTTTATGGCTACACCTTC
. | . | TRBJ1-3 | TRBV15 | CATSRTRDNERPGNTIYF | TGTGCCACCAGCAGAACCCGGGACAACGAACGACCTGGAAACACCATATATTTT
once | . | TRBJ2-2 | TRBV7-8 | CASSSRLLRPNTGELFF | TGTGCCAGCAGCTCCCGATTATTGAGACCGAACACCGGGGAGCTGTTTTTT
. | . | TRBJ2-7 | TRBV5-1 | CASSLAGGEYEQYF | TGCGCCAGCAGCTTGGCAGGTGGGGAATACGAGCAGTACTTC
. | . | TRBJ2-1 | TRBV4-1 | CASSQSRRTIYNEQFF | TGCGCCAGCAGCCAAAGTCGCAGGACGATCTACAATGAGCAGTTCTTC
. | TRBD1 | TRBJ2-7 | TRBV7-6 | CASSGDRVRSYEQYF | TGTGCCAGCAGCGGGGACAGGGTTCGTTCCTACGAGCAGTACTTC
. | TRBD2 | TRBJ2-1 | TRBV4-3 | CASSQATRTSGEQFF | TGCGCCAGCAGCCAAGCCACTCGGACTAGCGGAGAGCAGTTCTTC
. | . | TRBJ1-2 | TRBV5-1 | CASSLEGRIGYTF | TGCGCCAGCAGCTTGGAAGGAAGGATTGGCTACACCTTC
. | . | TRBJ1-4 | TRBV10-3 | CASRGGAGEKLFF | TGTGCCAGCCGTGGGGGGGCGGGTGAAAAACTGTTTTTT
many | . | TRBJ1-2 | TRBV7-9 | CASSLTGIYGYTF | TGTGCCAGCAGTCTGACAGGAATCTATGGCTACACCTTC
. | . | TRBJ2-1 | TRBV6-1 | CASRAPSSYNEQFF | TGTGCCAGCAGAGCTCCGAGCTCCTACAATGAGCAGTTCTTC
few | . | TRBJ1-2 | TRBV10-3 | CAISESRRGGYGYTF | TGTGCCATCAGTGAGTCGCGCAGGGGTGGGTATGGCTACACCTTC
. | . | TRBJ1-1 | TRBV11-2 | CASSRGENTEAFF | TGTGCCAGCAGCCGCGGAGAGAACACTGAAGCTTTCTTT
few | . | TRBJ2-2 | TRBV2 | CASSAVNTGELFF | TGTGCCAGCAGTGCAGTGAACACCGGGGAGCTGTTTTTT
. | TRBD1 | TRBJ2-1 | TRBV5-1 | CASSGDSYNEQFF | TGCGCCAGCAGCGGGGACAGTTACAATGAGCAGTTCTTC
. | . | TRBJ2-1 | TRBV9 | CASSPKLEGVRNEQFF | TGTGCCAGCAGCCCTAAACTAGAGGGCGTGAGGAATGAGCAGTTCTTC
. | . | TRBJ2-3 | TRBV27 | CASSGTGSEMNTDTQYF | TGTGCCAGCAGTGGAACCGGAAGCGAAATGAATACAGATACGCAGTATTTT
. | TRBD1 | TRBJ2-3 | TRBV18 | CASSPGQGASDTQYF | TGTGCCAGCTCACCGGGACAGGGGGCTTCAGATACGCAGTATTTT
. | TRBD1 | TRBJ1-1 | TRBV7-2 | CASSLATGAGTEAFF | TGTGCCAGCAGCTTAGCGACAGGGGCGGGCACTGAAGCTTTCTTT
. | TRBD2 | TRBJ2-1 | TRBV14 | CASSQGTSGPPNEQFF | TGTGCCAGCAGCCAAGGAACTAGCGGGCCTCCCAATGAGCAGTTCTTC
. | . | TRBJ2-7 | TRBV15 | CATSTVYEQYF | TGTGCCACCAGCACCGTCTACGAGCAGTACTTC
. | . | TRBJ1-4 | TRBV7-6 | CASSLYEDEKLFF | TGTGCCAGCAGCTTATACGAGGATGAAAAACTGTTTTTT
. | TRBD2 | TRBJ2-2 | TRBV2 | CASRAGVNTGELFF | TGTGCCAGCAGGGCGGGAGTTAACACCGGGGAGCTGTTTTTT
few | . | TRBJ1-2 | TRBV27 | CASSFDGFNYGYTF | TGTGCCAGCAGTTTCGACGGTTTTAACTATGGCTACACCTTC
. | TRBD1 | TRBJ1-4 | TRBV6-6 | CASRTGTGIEKLFF | TGTGCCAGCAGAACCGGGACAGGGATTGAAAAACTGTTTTTT
. | TRBD1 | TRBJ2-7 | TRBV28 | CASITGQSSYEQYF | TGTGCCAGCATTACGGGACAGAGCTCCTACGAGCAGTACTTC